Below are 31 T cell receptor beta chains sequenced from a single sample in a study of T cell responses to AZD1222 COVID-19 vaccine. The data were produced by immunoSEQ multiplex PCR, yet TCRdb's version contains in-frame clones alone and is incomplete. The profile covers 75,000 to 80,000 clones, with around three quarters appearing a single time and approximately 27% taken by the ten largest. Sequenced material: peripheral blood, taken 28 days after the second dose of the MenACWY control vaccine. All receptors derive from an adult who received the MenACWY meningococcal vaccine as a control.

The chain joins TRBV28 to TRBJ2-1; 13 bases agree with TRBD2. The junction had 4 bases not matched to a gene; V was cut back by 5 bases and J by 6 bases. The CDR3 consists of 15 residues. The V gene's germline CDR1 is MDHEN and CDR2 SYDVKM. The CDR3: CASSELAGGFNEQFF. CDR3 coding DNA: TGTGCCAGCAGTGAACTAGCGGGAGGGTTCAATGAGCAGTTCTTC.

This clone has just a few counts. The chain has TRBV24-1 and TRBJ2-7; tentative D call: TRBD1 (5 bases). CDR1 and CDR2 from the germline V gene are KGHDR and SFDVKD. The CDR3 consists of 14 residues. Trimming removed 3 bases from V and 9 bases from J, with 17 bases in between. The CDR3 region has the DNA TGTGCCACCAGTGATACAGGTTACTCAACGGTGCAGTACTTC. This encodes CATSDTGYSTVQYF.

Relative to its sample, this clone is medium-sized. V usage is TRBV2 and J usage is TRBJ2-1, with 8 bases that match TRBD1. V lost 7 bases to trimming and J lost 5 bases; unmatched junction nucleotides: 7. Germline lookup yields CDR1 SNHLY and CDR2 FYNNEI. The CDR3 sequence is 14 residues long. Here the CDR3 DNA reads TGTGCCAGCACCGGGACAGGACGAGACAATGAGCAGTTCTTC. Its protein product is CASTGTGRDNEQFF.

The J gene is TRBJ2-7, the V gene TRBV27; no reliable D call. Germline CDR1 reads MNHEY; CDR2 reads SMNVEV (reference sequence). Trimming removed 8 bases from V and 5 bases from J, with 22 bases in between. This CDR3 spans 15 amino acids. CDR3 bases: TGTGCCAGCGCGTCACTAATGACACTGGGCCACGAGCAGTACTTC. It codes for CASASLMTLGHEQYF.

This chain links TRBV19 with TRBJ1-5; 7 bases are shared with TRBD1. This CDR3 has 13 residues. Looked up from germline, CDR1 is LNHDA and CDR2 is SQIVND (reference sequence). Losses at the gene ends were 7 bases for V and 1 base for J; bases not matched to a gene: 1. This chain's CDR3 is CASTRGSNQPQHF. In DNA form, the CDR3 reads TGTGCCAGTACCAGGGGGAGCAATCAGCCCCAGCATTTT.

CDR3 sequence: CASSQDWGETQYF. The CDR3 bases are TGCGCCAGCAGCCAAGATTGGGGTGAGACCCAGTACTTC. The J gene is TRBJ2-5, the V gene TRBV4-1; D not resolved. The CDR3 sequence is 13 residues long. Germline V gene sequence: CDR1 MGHRA, CDR2 YSYEKL. Trimming stripped 0 bases from V and 5 bases from J, with 7 bases between.

The V and J genes are TRBV5-1 and TRBJ1-1; D possibly corresponds to TRBD1 (5 bases). CDR1 is SGHRS and CDR2 is YFSETQ in the germline V gene. CDR3 size: 14 residues. V lost 2 bases and J 4 bases, leaving 12 bases between the germline ends. The CDR3 is CASSLNMGLTEAFF. The CDR3 DNA is TGCGCCAGCAGCTTAAACATGGGGCTCACTGAAGCTTTCTTT.

The genes are TRBV4-3 and TRBJ1-2; 8 nucleotides line up with TRBD1. Germline CDR1 reads LGHNA; CDR2 reads YSLEER. This CDR3 comprises 15 residues. V shed 0 bases and J 8 bases; nucleotides not matched to a gene: 8. The CDR3 region is CASSQDIQGAQGYTF. The CDR3 DNA is TGCGCCAGCAGCCAAGATATTCAGGGGGCGCAGGGCTACACCTTC.

This sequence joins TRBV2 and TRBJ1-6; D is possibly TRBD1 (5 bases). The CDR3 is 17 amino acids. Trimming cost V 5 bases and J 0 bases, with 14 bases left between them. CDR1 SNHLY and CDR2 FYNNEI come from the germline V gene. CDR3 coding DNA: TGTGCCAGCAGTATTCGGGCAGGGAACTCCTATAATTCACCCCTCCACTTT. Protein product: CASSIRAGNSYNSPLHF.

Details on this clone: The same CDR3 can be traced to other DNA sequences in this sample. The chain uses TRBV21-1 and TRBJ1-1. TRBV21-1 constitutes a pseudogene. The CDR3 is 14 amino acids. Here the CDR3 DNA reads TGTGCCAGCAGCAAAGGCGGTGGGAACACTGAAGCTTTCTTT. It encodes CASSKGGGNTEAFF.

This chain links TRBV19 with TRBJ1-5; no reliable D call. Germline CDR1 LNHDA, CDR2 SQIVND (reference sequence). The V gene lost 6 bases and the J gene lost 0 bases, with 15 bases spanning the gap. This CDR3 contains 16 residues. CDR3 protein: CASRRTGLYSNQPQHF. Written as DNA, the CDR3 is TGTGCCAGTAGACGAACGGGGTTATATAGCAATCAGCCCCAGCATTTT.

The chain combines TRBV20-1 with TRBJ2-1; maybe TRBD2 (5 bases). V was pared by 3 bases and J by 9 bases, with 12 bases between. The germline V gene has CDR1 DFQATT and CDR2 SNEGSKA (reference sequence). CDR3 size: 12 residues. This CDR3 is CSASRSRGEQFF. In DNA, the CDR3 is TGCAGTGCTAGTCGTAGCCGGGGTGAGCAGTTCTTC.

A few counts support this clone. The same CDR3 also results from other DNA sequences found in this sample. This chain joins TRBV11-2 and TRBJ2-7; D is unresolved. The CDR3 runs to 13 residues. Germline values: CDR1 SGHAT, CDR2 FQNNGV. V dropped 0 bases and J dropped 4 bases, with 7 bases sitting between them. CDR3 bases: TGTGCCAGCAGCTTAGATCCCCCGTACGAGCAGTACTTC. Protein product: CASSLDPPYEQYF.

The rearrangement uses TRBV9 and TRBJ2-3; the match to TRBD2 covers 10 bases. The CDR3 sequence is 15 residues long. V shed 3 bases and J 5 bases; nucleotides not matched to a gene: 6. Germline CDR1 reads SGDLS; CDR2 reads YYNGEE. In nucleotides, the CDR3 is TGTGCCAGCAGCGGTGGACTAGCGGAGATAGATACGCAGTATTTT. Translating gives CASSGGLAEIDTQYF.

In its sample, this clone was seen a few times. The chain couples TRBV6-5 to TRBJ1-1; possibly TRBD1 for D (6 bases). V lost 8 bases, J lost 1 base, and 17 bases lay in between. The CDR3 extends over 15 amino acids. Germline V gives CDR1 MNHEY, CDR2 SVGAGI. The CDR3 nucleotides read TGTGCCAGCCGACGACTTGAGGGGGGGAACACTGAAGCTTTCTTT. Translating gives CASRRLEGGNTEAFF.

The chain has TRBV30 and TRBJ1-1; no clear D. This CDR3 contains 13 residues. Trimming removed 1 base at V and 0 bases at J, with 6 bases between. The germline CDR1 and CDR2 sequences are GTSNPN and SVGIG (reference sequence). In nucleotides, the CDR3 is TGTGCCTGGAGTGCCCCCTTGAACACTGAAGCTTTCTTT. Translation gives CAWSAPLNTEAFF.

The V call is TRBV7-9, the J call TRBJ2-3, with D unresolved. Germline values: CDR1 SEHNR, CDR2 FQNEAQ (reference sequence). The V end lost 8 bases, the J end lost 5 bases, and 11 bases lay between the germline ends. This CDR3 contains 12 residues. The CDR3 region is CASSGAGDTQYF. The CDR3 nucleotides read TGTGCCAGCTCAGGTGCAGGAGATACGCAGTATTTT.

This clone has a single count. The V and J genes are TRBV28 and TRBJ2-7; D ambiguous. This CDR3 is 15 amino acids long. Germline CDR1 MDHEN, CDR2 SYDVKM. Trimming shortened V by 5 bases and J by 3 bases, and 17 bases separated the two germline ends. The CDR3 nucleotides read TGTGCCAGCAGTAAGACTGGCCCCACGGACTACGAGCAGTACTTC. Translation: CASSKTGPTDYEQYF. Supplemented by reference TRBV28 and TRBJ2-7, the full variable domain reads DVKVTQSSRYLVKRTGEKVFLECVQDMDHENMFWYRQDPGLGLRLIYFSYDVKMKEKGDIPEGYSVSREKKERFSLILESASTNQTSMYLCASSKTGPTDYEQYFGPGTRLTVT.

The V call is TRBV5-1, the J call TRBJ2-5; D unclear. V lost 2 bases and J lost 2, with 10 bases in between. The CDR3 is 14 amino acids. From germline, CDR1 is SGHRS and CDR2 YFSETQ. The DNA of the CDR3 is TGCGCCAGCAGCTTCGGTCTGATTCAAGAGACCCAGTACTTC. It codes for CASSFGLIQETQYF.

This clone was seen more than once but under ten times. The rearrangement joins TRBV12-3 or TRBV12-4 to TRBJ2-2; D unresolved. This CDR3 is 11 amino acids long. V was clipped by 6 bases and J by 6 bases, with 5 bases between them. The CDR3 region has the DNA TGTGCCAGCAGCCCCGCCGGGGAGCTGTTTTTT. Protein sequence: CASSPAGELFF.

This chain joins TRBV6-1 and TRBJ2-3; TRBD2 matches at 11 bases. The germline V gene encodes CDR1 MNHNS and CDR2 SASEGT. V gave up 2 bases and J gave up 2 bases; unmatched junction bases: 18. This CDR3 region has 21 residues. The CDR3 nucleotides are TGTGCCAGCAGTGAATTACACAGCCGGACTAGCGGGTCGCTGTCCACAGATACGCAGTATTTT. This translates into CASSELHSRTSGSLSTDTQYF.

This rearrangement joins TRBV2 to TRBJ2-7, with 12 bases that match TRBD2. V trimming: 6 bases; J trimming: 7 bases; junction bases outside the gene matches: 10. From germline, CDR1 is SNHLY and CDR2 FYNNEI. This CDR3 contains 15 residues. The CDR3 nucleotides are TGTGCCAGCAGCGACCGGGGACTAGCGGGTCGTGAGCAGTACTTC. Its translation is CASSDRGLAGREQYF. Drawing the rest from reference TRBV2 and TRBJ2-7, the complete variable domain is EPEVTQTPSHQVTQMGQEVILRCVPISNHLYFYWYRQILGQKVEFLVSFYNNEISEKSEIFDDQFSVERPDGSNFTLKIRSTKLEDSAMYFCASSDRGLAGREQYFGPGTRLTVT.

The count of this clone is one. The chain carries TRBV6-2 or TRBV6-3 and TRBJ1-2, with D possibly matching TRBD1 (6 bases). The V end lost 2 bases, the J end lost 5 bases, and 15 bases lay between the germline ends. This CDR3 is built from 15 residues. Germline V lookup: CDR1 MNHEY, CDR2 SVGEGT. CDR3 sequence: CASSYGGPQRYGYTF. The CDR3 nucleotides read TGTGCCAGCAGTTACGGGGGGCCACAACGTTATGGCTACACCTTC.

The J gene is TRBJ2-1, the V gene TRBV4-3; tentatively, D is TRBD1 or TRBD2 (5 bases each). The CDR3 has 12 amino acids. The V end lost 3 bases, the J end lost 8 bases, and 8 bases lay between the germline ends. Germline lookup yields CDR1 LGHNA and CDR2 YSLEER. CDR3: CASSHRDDEQFF. The CDR3 DNA sequence: TGCGCCAGCAGCCACAGGGACGATGAGCAGTTCTTC.

For this clone: At one end the junction does not follow the germline gene, possibly because of a read error. The V and J genes are TRBV2 and TRBJ1-4, with a possible D match to TRBD1 (6 bases). Germline assignment: CDR1 SNHLY and CDR2 FYNNEI. CDR3 length: 14 amino acids. In DNA, the CDR3 is TGTGCCAGCATTGAACAGGGCCGAAGTGAAAAACTGTTTTTT. This translates into CASIEQGRSEKLFF.

This clone has just one count. The chain has TRBV6-5 and TRBJ1-6; D is undetermined. The CDR3 is 13 amino acids. Deletions cut 9 bases from V and 7 bases from J, with 13 bases between. CDR1 is MNHEY, CDR2 SVGAGI, per germline. The CDR3 DNA follows: TGTGCCAGTCGCCGGGATGGGAATTCACCCCTCCACTTT. It is translated as CASRRDGNSPLHF.

V usage is TRBV9 and J usage is TRBJ1-2; the D gene is possibly TRBD1 (6 bases). CDR3 length equals 15 residues. Germline assignment: CDR1 SGDLS and CDR2 YYNGEE. V lost 0 bases to trimming and J lost 1 base, with 10 bases between them. CDR3 bases: TGTGCCAGCAGCGTAGGGGACACTCTTAACTATGGCTACACCTTC. Protein product: CASSVGDTLNYGYTF.

CDR3 loop: CASSLQPFGTSEETQYF. The CDR3 DNA reads TGCGCCAGCAGCTTACAACCTTTCGGGACATCCGAAGAGACCCAGTACTTC. The rearrangement joins TRBV5-1 to TRBJ2-5, with TRBD1 as a possible D gene (6 bases). The CDR3 runs 17 residues. Germline values: CDR1 SGHRS, CDR2 YFSETQ. V gave up 2 bases and J gave up 3 bases, with 20 bases separating them.

The sample holds a few counts of this clone. The chain carries TRBV30 and TRBJ1-1; 7 bases align to TRBD1. The CDR3 has 14 amino acids. V was clipped by 2 bases and J by 1 base; unmatched bases: 4. Per germline, CDR1 GTSNPN and CDR2 SVGIG (reference sequence). The CDR3 DNA sequence: TGTGCCTGGAGTTCGGACAGGTCGAACACTGAAGCTTTCTTT. This encodes CAWSSDRSNTEAFF.

This clone is a singleton in its sample. The chain is built from TRBV7-2 and TRBJ2-7, with D maybe TRBD2 (6 bases). Germline V gene lookup returns CDR1 SGHTA and CDR2 FQGNSA. There are 15 residues in the CDR3. Trimming left V 1 base short and J 3 bases short, with 13 bases between. This chain's CDR3 is CASSLGRLASYEQYF. The CDR3, as DNA: TGTGCCAGCAGCTTAGGAAGGCTAGCGAGCTACGAGCAGTACTTC.

The sample holds one count of this clone. The chain carries TRBV30 and TRBJ1-1, with unresolved D. This CDR3 has 15 residues. Germline lookup yields CDR1 GTSNPN and CDR2 SVGIG (reference sequence). Trimming pared 3 bases from V and 6 bases from J, leaving 20 bases between. CDR3: CAWSVNPGGTPEAFF. The DNA for the CDR3 is TGTGCCTGGAGCGTTAACCCGGGAGGTACGCCTGAAGCTTTCTTT.